This T cell receptor beta chain was obtained from a study of blood T cell repertoires in COVID-19. Clones were sequenced by immunoSEQ multiplex PCR, and TCRdb holds only the in-frame ones, with some missing. The data hold roughly 90,000 clones, with over 80% observed a single time. This clone was found once. Germline V gene lookup returns CDR1 SGHNT and CDR2 YENEEA. The CDR3 runs to 15 residues. Deletions cut 1 base from V and 6 bases from J, with 13 bases between. The TCR originated in a woman of 80 years or more with active or convalescent COVID-19. The gene calls are TRBV11-3 and TRBJ2-1, with D possibly matching TRBD1 (5 bases). Input material: peripheral blood. The CDR3 bases are TGTGCCAGCAGCTTAGGAAGGGGTTGGATCAATGAGCAGTTCTTC. Residues: CASSLGRGWINEQFF.